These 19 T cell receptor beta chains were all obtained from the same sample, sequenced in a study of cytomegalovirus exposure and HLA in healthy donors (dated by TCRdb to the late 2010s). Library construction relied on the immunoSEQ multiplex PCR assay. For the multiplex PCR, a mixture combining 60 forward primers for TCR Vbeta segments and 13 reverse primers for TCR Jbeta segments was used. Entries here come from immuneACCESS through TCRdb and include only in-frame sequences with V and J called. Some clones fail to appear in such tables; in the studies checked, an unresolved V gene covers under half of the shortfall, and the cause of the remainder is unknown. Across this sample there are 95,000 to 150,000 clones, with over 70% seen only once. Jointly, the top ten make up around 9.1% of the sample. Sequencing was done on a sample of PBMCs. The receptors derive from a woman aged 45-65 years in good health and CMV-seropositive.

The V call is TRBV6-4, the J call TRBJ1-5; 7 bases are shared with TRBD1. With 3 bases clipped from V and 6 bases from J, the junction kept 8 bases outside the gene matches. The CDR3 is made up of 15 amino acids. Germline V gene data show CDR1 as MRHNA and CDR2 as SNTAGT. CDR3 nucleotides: TGTGCCAGCAGTGAGCAGGGGGGTATGGGTCAGCCCCAGCATTTT. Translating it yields CASSEQGGMGQPQHF.

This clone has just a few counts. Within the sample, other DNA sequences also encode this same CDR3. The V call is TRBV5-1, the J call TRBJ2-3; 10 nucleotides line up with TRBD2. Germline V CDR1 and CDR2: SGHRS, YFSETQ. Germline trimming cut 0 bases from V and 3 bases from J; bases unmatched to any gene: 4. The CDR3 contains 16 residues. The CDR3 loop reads CASSLGLAGVTDTQYF. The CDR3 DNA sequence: TGCGCCAGCAGCTTGGGGCTAGCGGGGGTAACAGATACGCAGTATTTT. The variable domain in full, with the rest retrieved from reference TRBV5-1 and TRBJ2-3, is KAGVTQTPRYLIKTRGQQVTLSCSPISGHRSVSWYQQTPGQGLQFLFEYFSETQRNKGNFPGRFSGRQFSNSRSEMNVSTLELGDSALYLCASSLGLAGVTDTQYFGPGTRLTVL.

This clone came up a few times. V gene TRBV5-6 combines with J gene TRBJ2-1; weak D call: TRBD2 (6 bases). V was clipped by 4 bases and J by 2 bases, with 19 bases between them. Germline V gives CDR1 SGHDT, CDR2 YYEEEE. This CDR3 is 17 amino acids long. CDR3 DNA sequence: TGTGCCAGCAGCCCCCCCCGGTTGGCGGGACCCTACAATGAGCAGTTCTTC. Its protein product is CASSPPRLAGPYNEQFF.

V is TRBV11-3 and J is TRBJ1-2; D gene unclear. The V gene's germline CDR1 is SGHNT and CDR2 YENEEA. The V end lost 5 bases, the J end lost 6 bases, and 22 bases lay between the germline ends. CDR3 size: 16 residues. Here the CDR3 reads CASSASSGLLLDGYTF. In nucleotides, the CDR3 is TGTGCCAGCAGCGCCAGCTCCGGACTTCTATTGGATGGCTACACCTTC.

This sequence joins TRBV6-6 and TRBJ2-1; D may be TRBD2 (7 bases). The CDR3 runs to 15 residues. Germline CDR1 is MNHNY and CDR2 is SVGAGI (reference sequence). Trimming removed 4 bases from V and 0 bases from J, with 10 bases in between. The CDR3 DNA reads TGTGCCAGCAGTTTAGGGGGGGCCTCCTACAATGAGCAGTTCTTC. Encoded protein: CASSLGGASYNEQFF.

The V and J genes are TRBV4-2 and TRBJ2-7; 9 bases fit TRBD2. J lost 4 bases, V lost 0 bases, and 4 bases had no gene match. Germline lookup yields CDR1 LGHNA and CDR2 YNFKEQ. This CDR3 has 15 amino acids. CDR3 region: CASSQEQRGAYEQYF. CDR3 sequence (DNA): TGTGCCAGCAGCCAAGAACAGCGGGGGGCATACGAGCAGTACTTC.

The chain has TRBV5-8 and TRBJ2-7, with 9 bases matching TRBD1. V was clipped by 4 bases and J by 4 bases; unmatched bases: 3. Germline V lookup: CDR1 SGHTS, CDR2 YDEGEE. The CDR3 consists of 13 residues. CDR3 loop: CASSHGTGYEQYF. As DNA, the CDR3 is TGTGCCAGCAGCCATGGGACAGGGTACGAGCAGTACTTC.

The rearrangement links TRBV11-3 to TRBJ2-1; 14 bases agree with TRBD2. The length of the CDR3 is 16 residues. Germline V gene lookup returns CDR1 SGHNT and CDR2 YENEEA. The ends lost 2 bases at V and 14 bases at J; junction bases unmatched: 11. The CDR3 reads CASSLQTGLAGAPEFF. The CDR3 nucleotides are TGTGCCAGCAGCTTACAAACGGGACTAGCGGGGGCCCCAGAGTTCTTC. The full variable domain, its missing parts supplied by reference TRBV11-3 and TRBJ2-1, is EAGVVQSPRYKIIEKKQPVAFWCNPISGHNTLYWYLQNLGQGPELLIRYENEEAVDDSQLPKDRFSAERLKGVDSTLKIQPAELGDSAVYLCASSLQTGLAGAPEFFGPGTRLTVL.

CDR3 amino acids: CASSSRGAGSPLHF. In nucleotides, the CDR3 is TGTGCCAGCAGCTCCAGGGGGGCTGGGTCACCCCTCCACTTT. This rearrangement joins TRBV5-5 to TRBJ1-6; TRBD1 matches at 7 bases. The CDR3 runs to 14 residues. CDR1 is SGHKS and CDR2 is YYEKEE in the germline V gene (reference sequence). Trimming at V came to 3 bases and at J to 10 bases, leaving 7 bases not matched to a gene.

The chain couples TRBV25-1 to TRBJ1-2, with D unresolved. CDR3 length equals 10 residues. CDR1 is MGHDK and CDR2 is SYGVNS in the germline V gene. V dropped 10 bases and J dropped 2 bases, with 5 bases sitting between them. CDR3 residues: CATENYGYTF. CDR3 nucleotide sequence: TGTGCCACCGAGAACTATGGCTACACCTTC.

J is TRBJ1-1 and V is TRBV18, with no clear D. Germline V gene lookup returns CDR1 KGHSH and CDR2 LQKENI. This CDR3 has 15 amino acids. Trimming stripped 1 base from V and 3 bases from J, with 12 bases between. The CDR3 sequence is CASSPLEGWDTEAFF. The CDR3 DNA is TGTGCCAGCTCACCACTTGAGGGATGGGACACTGAAGCTTTCTTT.

The CDR3 region is CASSVRASNQPQHF. The CDR3 DNA reads TGTGCCAGCAGTGTCAGGGCTAGCAATCAGCCCCAGCATTTT. The chain uses TRBV6-5 and TRBJ1-5; D is possibly TRBD1 (5 bases). The ends were cut back, 5 bases at V and 0 bases at J, with 8 bases in the middle. Germline loops: CDR1 MNHEY, CDR2 SVGAGI. This CDR3 is built from 14 residues.

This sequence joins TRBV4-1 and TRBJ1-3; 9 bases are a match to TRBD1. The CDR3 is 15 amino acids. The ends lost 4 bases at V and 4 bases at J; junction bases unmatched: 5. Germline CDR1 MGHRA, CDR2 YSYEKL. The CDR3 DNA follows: TGCGCCAGCAGCCGAGGACAGGGGCAGGGAAACACCATATATTTT. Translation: CASSRGQGQGNTIYF.

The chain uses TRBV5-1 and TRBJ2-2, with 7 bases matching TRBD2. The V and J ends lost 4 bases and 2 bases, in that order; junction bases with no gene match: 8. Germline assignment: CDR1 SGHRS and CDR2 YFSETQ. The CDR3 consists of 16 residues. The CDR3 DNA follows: TGCGCCAGCAGCATAACCGGGACTACTAACACCGGGGAGCTGTTTTTT. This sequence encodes CASSITGTTNTGELFF.

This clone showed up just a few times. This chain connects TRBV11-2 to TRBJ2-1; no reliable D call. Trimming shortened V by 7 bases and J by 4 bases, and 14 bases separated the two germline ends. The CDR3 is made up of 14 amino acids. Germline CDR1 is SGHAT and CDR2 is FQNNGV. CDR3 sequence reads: CASTAGAIYNEQFF. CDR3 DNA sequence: TGTGCCAGCACCGCCGGTGCAATATACAATGAGCAGTTCTTC.

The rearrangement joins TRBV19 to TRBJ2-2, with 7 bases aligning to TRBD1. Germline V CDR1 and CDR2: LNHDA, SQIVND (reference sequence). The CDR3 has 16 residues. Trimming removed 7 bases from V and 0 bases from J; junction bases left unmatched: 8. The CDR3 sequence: CASTTSDRSNTGELFF. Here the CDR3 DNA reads TGTGCCAGTACAACATCGGACAGGTCGAACACCGGGGAGCTGTTTTTT.

The CDR3 protein is CASSNRGSTWDEQYF. CDR3 DNA sequence: TGTGCCAGCAGTAACCGCGGGAGTACATGGGACGAGCAGTACTTC. The chain combines TRBV6-6 with TRBJ2-7; 7 bases match TRBD2. The CDR3 loop spans 15 amino acids. Germline CDR1 MNHNY, CDR2 SVGAGI (reference sequence). With 5 bases clipped from V and 5 bases from J, the junction kept 12 bases outside the gene matches.

This chain's CDR3 is CAWTTRTGRGSNEKLFF. In DNA form, the CDR3 reads TGTGCCTGGACCACTCGGACAGGACGCGGTTCTAATGAAAAACTGTTTTTT. The gene calls are TRBV30 and TRBJ1-4, with 7 bases identical to TRBD1. After removal of 4 bases from V and 3 bases from J, the junction contained 14 bases not matched to a gene. CDR3 length: 17 amino acids. The V gene's germline CDR1 is GTSNPN and CDR2 SVGIG (reference sequence).

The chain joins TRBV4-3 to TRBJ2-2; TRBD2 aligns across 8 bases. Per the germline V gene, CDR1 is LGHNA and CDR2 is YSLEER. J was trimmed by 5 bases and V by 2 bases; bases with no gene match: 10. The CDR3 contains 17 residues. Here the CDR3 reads CASSQSIPGGPTGELFF. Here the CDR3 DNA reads TGCGCCAGCAGCCAATCAATTCCGGGAGGGCCGACCGGGGAGCTGTTTTTT.